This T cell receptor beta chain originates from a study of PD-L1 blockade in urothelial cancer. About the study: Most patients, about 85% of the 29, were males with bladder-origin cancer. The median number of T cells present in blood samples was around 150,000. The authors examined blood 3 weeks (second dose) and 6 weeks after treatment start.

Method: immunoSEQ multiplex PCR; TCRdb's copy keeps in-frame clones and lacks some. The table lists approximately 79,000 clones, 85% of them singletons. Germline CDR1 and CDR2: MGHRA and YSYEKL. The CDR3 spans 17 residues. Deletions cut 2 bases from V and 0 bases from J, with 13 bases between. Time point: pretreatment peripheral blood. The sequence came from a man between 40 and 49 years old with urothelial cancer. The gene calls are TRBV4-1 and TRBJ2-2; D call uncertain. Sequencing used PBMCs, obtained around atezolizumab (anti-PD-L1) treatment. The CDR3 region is CASSQPAEYSNTGELFF. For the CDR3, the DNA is TGCGCCAGCAGCCAACCGGCGGAGTACTCGAACACCGGGGAGCTGTTTTTT.